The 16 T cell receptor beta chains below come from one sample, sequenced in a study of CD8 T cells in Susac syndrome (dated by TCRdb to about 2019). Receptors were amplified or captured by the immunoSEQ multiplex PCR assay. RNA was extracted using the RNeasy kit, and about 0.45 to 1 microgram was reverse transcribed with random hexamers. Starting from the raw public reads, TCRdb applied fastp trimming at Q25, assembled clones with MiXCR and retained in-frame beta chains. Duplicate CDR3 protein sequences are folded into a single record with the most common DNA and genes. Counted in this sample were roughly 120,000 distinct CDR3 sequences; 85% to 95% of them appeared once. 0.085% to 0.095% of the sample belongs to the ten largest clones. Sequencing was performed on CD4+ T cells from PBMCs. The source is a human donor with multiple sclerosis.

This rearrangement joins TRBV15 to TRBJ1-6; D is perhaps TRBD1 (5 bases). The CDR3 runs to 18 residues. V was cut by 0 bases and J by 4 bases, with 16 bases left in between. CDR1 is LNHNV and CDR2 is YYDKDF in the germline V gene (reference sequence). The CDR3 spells CATSRERGDSTYNSPLHF. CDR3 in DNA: TGTGCCACCAGCAGAGAGCGGGGCGACTCGACTTATAATTCACCCCTCCACTTT. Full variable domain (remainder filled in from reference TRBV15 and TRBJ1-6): DAMVIQNPRYQVTQFGKPVTLSCSQTLNHNVMYWYQQKSSQAPKLLFHYYDKDFNNEADTPDNFQSRRPNTSFCFLDIRSPGLGDTAMYLCATSRERGDSTYNSPLHFGNGTRLTVT.

CDR3 sequence: CASSLGRGKSYNEQFF. Here the CDR3 DNA reads TGTGCCAGCAGCCTGGGGAGGGGGAAGTCCTACAATGAGCAGTTCTTC. This chain links TRBV14 with TRBJ2-1; the D gene is possibly TRBD2 (7 bases). This CDR3 has 16 amino acids. V was clipped by 4 bases and J by 1 base, with 14 bases between them. Germline-derived CDR1 and CDR2 are SGHDN and FVKESK. The entire variable domain, with the rest obtained from reference TRBV14 and TRBJ2-1, is as follows: EAGVTQFPSHSVIEKGQTVTLRCDPISGHDNLYWYRRVMGKEIKFLLHFVKESKQDESGMPNNRFLAERTGGTYSTLKVQPAELEDSGVYFCASSLGRGKSYNEQFFGPGTRLTVL.

The chain's CDR3 is CAWSVLGGGGTDTQYF. Here the CDR3 DNA reads TGTGCCTGGAGTGTATTGGGCGGGGGGGGCACAGATACGCAGTATTTT. J is TRBJ2-3 and V is TRBV30, with 9 bases matching TRBD2. CDR1 and CDR2 from the germline V gene are GTSNPN and SVGIG (reference sequence). V lost 0 bases to trimming and J lost 1 base; unmatched junction nucleotides: 5. The CDR3 runs to 16 residues.

For the CDR3, the DNA is TGTGCCAGCAGCATAGGACAGGGCCAGCCCCAGCATTTT. Amino acid sequence: CASSIGQGQPQHF. J is TRBJ1-5 and V is TRBV11-2; 8 bases are a match to TRBD1. The CDR3 runs to 13 residues. Germline assignment: CDR1 SGHAT and CDR2 FQNNGV. Trimming at V came to 5 bases and at J to 7 bases, leaving 4 bases not matched to a gene.

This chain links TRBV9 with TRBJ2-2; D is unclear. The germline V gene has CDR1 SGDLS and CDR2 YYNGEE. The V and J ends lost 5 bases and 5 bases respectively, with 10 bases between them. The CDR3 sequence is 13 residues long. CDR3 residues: CASRRSATGELFF. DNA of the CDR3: TGTGCCAGCAGAAGGTCAGCTACCGGGGAGCTGTTTTTT.

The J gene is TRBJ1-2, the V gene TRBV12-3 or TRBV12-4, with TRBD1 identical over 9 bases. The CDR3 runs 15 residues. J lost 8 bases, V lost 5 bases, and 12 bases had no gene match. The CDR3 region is CASSPPGTGLRGYTF. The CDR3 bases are TGTGCCAGCAGTCCGCCGGGGACAGGGCTGCGCGGCTACACCTTC.

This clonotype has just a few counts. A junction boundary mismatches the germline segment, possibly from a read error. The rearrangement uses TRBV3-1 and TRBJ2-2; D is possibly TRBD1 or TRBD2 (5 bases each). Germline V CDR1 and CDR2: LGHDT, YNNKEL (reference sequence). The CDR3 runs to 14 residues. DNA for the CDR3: TGTGCCAGCAGCCAAGCAGGGAACACCGGGGAGCTTTTTTTT. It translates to CASSQAGNTGELFF.

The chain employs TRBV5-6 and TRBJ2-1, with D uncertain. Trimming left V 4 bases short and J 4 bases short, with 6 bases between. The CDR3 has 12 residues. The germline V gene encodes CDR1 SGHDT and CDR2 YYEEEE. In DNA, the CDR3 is TGTGCCAGCAGCCGGAAGTACAATGAGCAGTTCTTC. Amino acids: CASSRKYNEQFF.

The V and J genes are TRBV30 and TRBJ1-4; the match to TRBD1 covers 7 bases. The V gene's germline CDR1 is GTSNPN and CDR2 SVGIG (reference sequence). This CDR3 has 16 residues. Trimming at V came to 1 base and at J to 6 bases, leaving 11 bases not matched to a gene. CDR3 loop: CAWSGDQGQFDEKLFF. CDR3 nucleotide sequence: TGTGCCTGGAGTGGGGACCAGGGACAGTTCGATGAAAAACTGTTTTTT.

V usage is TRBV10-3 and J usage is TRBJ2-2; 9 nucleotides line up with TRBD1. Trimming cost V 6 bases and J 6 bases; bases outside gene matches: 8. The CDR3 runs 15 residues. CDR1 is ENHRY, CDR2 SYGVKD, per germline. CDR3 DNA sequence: TGTGCCATCAGACCCGGGACAGGGAGTGCCGGGGAGCTGTTTTTT. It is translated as CAIRPGTGSAGELFF.

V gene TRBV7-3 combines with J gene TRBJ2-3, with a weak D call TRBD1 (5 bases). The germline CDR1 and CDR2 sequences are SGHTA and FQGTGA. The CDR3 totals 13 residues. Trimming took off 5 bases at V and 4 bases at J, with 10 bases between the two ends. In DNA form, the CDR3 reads TGTGCCAGCAGCATAGGGGATCCAGATACGCAGTATTTT. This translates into CASSIGDPDTQYF.

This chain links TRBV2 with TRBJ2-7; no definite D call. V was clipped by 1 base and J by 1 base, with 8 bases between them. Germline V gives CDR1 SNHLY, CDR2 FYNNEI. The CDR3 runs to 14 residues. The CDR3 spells CASSEGQRSYEQYF. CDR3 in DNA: TGTGCCAGCAGTGAAGGGCAGCGATCCTACGAGCAGTACTTC.

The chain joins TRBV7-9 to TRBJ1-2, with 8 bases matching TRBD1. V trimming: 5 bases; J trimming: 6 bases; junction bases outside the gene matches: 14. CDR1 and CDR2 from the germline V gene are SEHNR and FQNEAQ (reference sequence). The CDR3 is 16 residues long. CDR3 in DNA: TGTGCCAGCAGCAAATTTAAAACAGGGGGGAGAGATGGCTACACCTTC. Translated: CASSKFKTGGRDGYTF.

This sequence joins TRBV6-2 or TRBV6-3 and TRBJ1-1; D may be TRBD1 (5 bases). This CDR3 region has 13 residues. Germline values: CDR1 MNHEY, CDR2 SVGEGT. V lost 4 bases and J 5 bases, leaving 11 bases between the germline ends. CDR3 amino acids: CASSSNRLTEAFF. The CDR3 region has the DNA TGTGCCAGCAGTTCGAACAGGCTAACTGAAGCTTTCTTT.

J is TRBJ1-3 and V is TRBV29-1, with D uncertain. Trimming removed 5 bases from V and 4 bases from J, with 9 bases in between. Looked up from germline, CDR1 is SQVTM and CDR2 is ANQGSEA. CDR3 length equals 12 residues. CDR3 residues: CSVSSVGNTIYF. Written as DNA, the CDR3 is TGCAGCGTTTCTTCGGTGGGAAACACCATATATTTT.

CDR3 loop: CASMTSAAGKDSGEQYF. The CDR3 DNA is TGTGCCAGCATGACCTCCGCCGCGGGGAAAGATAGCGGCGAGCAGTACTTC. This sequence joins TRBV6-2 or TRBV6-3 and TRBJ2-7; D is perhaps TRBD2 (6 bases). The ends were cut back, 7 bases at V and 6 bases at J, with 28 bases in the middle. CDR1 and CDR2 from the germline V gene are MNHEY and SVGEGT. The CDR3 has 17 amino acids.